Below, one T cell receptor (beta chain) is given with its context. V was pared by 3 bases and J by 4 bases, with 18 bases between. The germline CDR1 and CDR2 sequences are LGHNA and YSLEER. The CDR3 runs 16 residues. PCR was performed using 60 Vbeta and 13 Jbeta primers. Clones were read by immunoSEQ multiplex PCR, and TCRdb kept only the in-frame ones, dropping some. Of around 160,000 clones listed, roughly 80% were seen once; the top ten hold about 7.6%. This entry comes from a study of cytomegalovirus exposure and HLA in healthy donors. The rearrangement links TRBV4-3 to TRBJ1-2; possibly TRBD1 for D (5 bases). The sample was PBMCs. This receptor was taken from a woman between 40 and 50 years old in good health and CMV-seropositive. The DNA of the CDR3 is TGCGCCAGCAGCCATCAAGCCGACAGTGGAACCTATGGCTACACCTTC. Translated, it gives CASSHQADSGTYGYTF.